This entry lists 22 T cell receptor beta chains sequenced from one sample in a study of blood T cell repertoires in COVID-19. Repertoires were generated with immunoSEQ multiplex PCR, while TCRdb's copy carries only in-frame clones and drops some. The data hold about 69,000 clones, with roughly 89% observed a single time. The source material was peripheral blood. The receptors stem from a woman aged 50 to 60 with active COVID-19.

The chain carries TRBV2 and TRBJ2-2; a possible D gene is TRBD2 (6 bases). This CDR3 has 12 amino acids. V lost 5 bases and J lost 9, with 10 bases in between. Per the germline V gene, CDR1 is SNHLY and CDR2 is FYNNEI. The CDR3 spells CASSRENRELFF. For the CDR3, the DNA is TGTGCCAGCAGTCGGGAGAATAGGGAGCTGTTTTTT.

V and J are TRBV6-4 and TRBJ2-1; 11 bases are shared with TRBD2. V lost 4 bases to trimming and J lost 1 base; unmatched junction nucleotides: 3. Germline assignment: CDR1 MRHNA and CDR2 SNTAGT. The CDR3 is made up of 16 amino acids. The CDR3 protein is CASSGGLAVSYNEQFF. The CDR3 DNA reads as TGTGCCAGCAGTGGGGGACTAGCGGTATCCTACAATGAGCAGTTCTTC.

The chain has TRBV15 and TRBJ1-2; D may be TRBD1 (6 bases). The CDR3 sequence is 16 residues long. Between the trimmed V and J ends, which lost 0 bases and 0 bases, there was a span of 11 bases. CDR1 is LNHNV and CDR2 is YYDKDF in the germline V gene (reference sequence). The CDR3 loop reads CATSRDLGATNYGYTF. The CDR3 DNA reads TGTGCCACCAGCAGAGATTTGGGGGCGACTAACTATGGCTACACCTTC.

This clone is a singleton in its sample. A read error is possible here, since a much larger clone lies one base away. The J gene is TRBJ1-1, the V gene TRBV5-1; D is unresolved. The CDR3 is made up of 13 amino acids. Germline assignment: CDR1 SGHRS and CDR2 YFSETQ. V lost 1 base and J lost 1, with 5 bases in between. The CDR3 region has the DNA TGCGCCAGCAGCTTGTGGCAGAACACTGAAGCTTTCTTT. Translated, it gives CASSLWQNTEAFF.

The chain combines TRBV5-6 with TRBJ2-7, with D perhaps TRBD1 or TRBD2 (6 bases each). Trimming left V 4 bases short and J 5 bases short, with 19 bases between. Germline assignment: CDR1 SGHDT and CDR2 YYEEEE. The length of the CDR3 is 15 residues. CDR3 sequence reads: CASSVGATRVDEQYF. The CDR3 nucleotides read TGTGCCAGCAGCGTGGGGGCGACTAGGGTGGACGAGCAGTACTTC.

As DNA, the CDR3 is TGTGCCAGCAGCCAGGACGGGACAAGACTGTCTTATGGCTACACCTTC. It translates to CASSQDGTRLSYGYTF. The chain employs TRBV3-1 (or the pseudogene TRBV3-2) and TRBJ1-2; a weak D match, TRBD1 (6 bases). The CDR3 length is 16 residues. The germline CDR1 and CDR2 sequences are LGHDT and YNNKEL (reference sequence). V lost 3 bases and J lost 5, with 19 bases in between.

This chain uses TRBV24-1 with TRBJ2-5; TRBD1 matches at 7 bases. This CDR3 is built from 14 residues. V lost 6 bases, J lost 7 bases, and 10 bases stayed unmatched. Germline lookup yields CDR1 KGHDR and CDR2 SFDVKD. The CDR3 nucleotides are TGTGCCACCAGTAGGGAAGGGGGCGTCGGGACCCAGTACTTC. Translating gives CATSREGGVGTQYF.

CDR3 residues: CASSPYTASGNTIYF. DNA for the CDR3: TGTGCCAGCAGCCCATACACAGCCTCTGGAAACACCATATATTTT. The gene calls are TRBV5-6 and TRBJ1-3; D uncertain. CDR1 and CDR2 (germline): SGHDT, YYEEEE. Deletions cut 4 bases from V and 0 bases from J, with 11 bases between. The CDR3 runs 15 residues. Looking up the rest from reference TRBV5-6 and TRBJ1-3 gives the full variable domain: DAGVTQSPTHLIKTRGQQVTLRCSPKSGHDTVSWYQQALGQGPQFIFQYYEEEERQRGNFPDRFSGHQFPNYSSELNVNALLLGDSALYLCASSPYTASGNTIYFGEGSWLTVV.

The V gene is TRBV2, the J gene TRBJ1-5; tentative D call: TRBD1 (6 bases). The CDR3 is made up of 16 amino acids. Per the germline V gene, CDR1 is SNHLY and CDR2 is FYNNEI. V lost 3 bases and J lost 0, with 12 bases in between. The CDR3 DNA sequence: TGTGCCAGCAGTGACGGGGGGCCTGATAGCAATCAGCCCCAGCATTTT. Translating gives CASSDGGPDSNQPQHF.

The V gene is TRBV5-1, the J gene TRBJ2-3; 10 bases are a match to TRBD2. CDR3 length equals 15 residues. V dropped 4 bases and J dropped 4; count of bases not matched to a gene: 6. Germline CDR1 SGHRS, CDR2 YFSETQ. CDR3 loop: CASSAGTSVADTQYF. In nucleotides, the CDR3 is TGCGCCAGCAGCGCCGGGACTAGCGTAGCAGATACGCAGTATTTT.

The chain couples TRBV9 to TRBJ1-1; 9 nucleotides match TRBD1. The V gene's germline CDR1 is SGDLS and CDR2 YYNGEE. After removal of 4 bases from V and 6 bases from J, the junction contained 7 bases not matched to a gene. This CDR3 spans 14 amino acids. Here the CDR3 DNA reads TGTGCCAGCAGCTCGGGGACAGGGAGGGCTGAAGCTTTCTTT. The encoded protein is CASSSGTGRAEAFF.

V usage is TRBV10-1 and J usage is TRBJ2-1; D unresolved. This CDR3 contains 13 residues. Looked up from germline, CDR1 is WNHNN and CDR2 is SYGVQD (reference sequence). Trimming left V 3 bases short and J 5 bases short, with 8 bases between. The chain's CDR3 is CASSDGPDNEQFF. In DNA form, the CDR3 reads TGCGCCAGCAGTGATGGCCCAGACAATGAGCAGTTCTTC.

The J gene is TRBJ2-3, the V gene TRBV6-6; 7 bases fit TRBD2. CDR3 length equals 11 residues. CDR1 and CDR2 from the germline V gene are MNHNY and SVGAGI (reference sequence). CDR3 in amino acids: CASGATDTQYF. CDR3 in DNA: TGTGCGAGCGGGGCCACAGATACGCAGTATTTT.

In DNA form, the CDR3 reads TGTGCCAGCTCACCTGGGACTTTTAACACCGGGGAGCTGTTTTTT. This translates into CASSPGTFNTGELFF. The genes are TRBV18 and TRBJ2-2; possibly TRBD2 for D (6 bases). The CDR3 covers 15 residues. The germline V gene has CDR1 KGHSH and CDR2 LQKENI. V lost 3 bases, J lost 2 bases, and 10 bases lay in between.

V and J are TRBV28 and TRBJ2-3; 10 bases map to TRBD1. This CDR3 comprises 16 residues. In germline, CDR1 is MDHEN, CDR2 SYDVKM. V trimming: 4 bases; J trimming: 4 bases; junction bases outside the gene matches: 8. The CDR3 DNA reads TGTGCCAGCAGTTGGGACAGGGGCAAAAGGGCAGATACGCAGTATTTT. Amino acid sequence: CASSWDRGKRADTQYF. The full variable domain, completed using reference TRBV28 and TRBJ2-3, is DVKVTQSSRYLVKRTGEKVFLECVQDMDHENMFWYRQDPGLGLRLIYFSYDVKMKEKGDIPEGYSVSREKKERFSLILESASTNQTSMYLCASSWDRGKRADTQYFGPGTRLTVL.

This clone was observed once. This chain joins TRBV3-1 (or the pseudogene TRBV3-2) and TRBJ1-1; no clear D gene. Germline assignment: CDR1 LGHDT and CDR2 YNNKEL (reference sequence). This CDR3 has 15 residues. The V gene lost 3 bases and the J gene lost 4 bases, with 15 bases spanning the gap. The CDR3 region has the DNA TGTGCCAGCAGCCATGCCGGCACGGAGGGCACTGAAGCTTTCTTT. It specifies CASSHAGTEGTEAFF.

This sequence joins TRBV9 and TRBJ2-3; the D gene is possibly TRBD2 (5 bases). V was pared by 4 bases and J by 7 bases, with 16 bases between. The CDR3 has 14 residues. CDR1 and CDR2 (germline): SGDLS, YYNGEE. CDR3 nucleotide sequence: TGTGCCAGCAGCCCTACGACTACCGGATATACGCAGTATTTT. Translating it yields CASSPTTTGYTQYF. The full variable domain, with the rest looked up from reference TRBV9 and TRBJ2-3, is DSGVTQTPKHLITATGQRVTLRCSPRSGDLSVYWYQQSLDQGLQFLIQYYNGEERAKGNILERFSAQQFPDLHSELNLSSLELGDSALYFCASSPTTTGYTQYFGPGTRLTVL.

This sequence joins TRBV2 and TRBJ2-7; 10 nucleotides agree with TRBD2. Germline V CDR1 and CDR2: SNHLY, FYNNEI. This CDR3 has 17 residues. J lost 1 base, V lost 4 bases, and 10 bases had no gene match. CDR3 protein: CASSVVAGGYGSYEQYF. The CDR3 region has the DNA TGTGCCAGCAGTGTGGTAGCGGGAGGCTATGGGTCCTACGAGCAGTACTTC. The entire variable domain, with the rest obtained from reference TRBV2 and TRBJ2-7, is as follows: EPEVTQTPSHQVTQMGQEVILRCVPISNHLYFYWYRQILGQKVEFLVSFYNNEISEKSEIFDDQFSVERPDGSNFTLKIRSTKLEDSAMYFCASSVVAGGYGSYEQYFGPGTRLTVT.

The chain uses TRBV5-1 and TRBJ2-7; 13 positions agree with TRBD2. Trimming cost V 5 bases and J 7 bases; bases outside gene matches: 9. This CDR3 is 15 amino acids long. Looked up from germline, CDR1 is SGHRS and CDR2 is YFSETQ. The CDR3 loop reads CASSQTSGRDREQYF. In nucleotides, the CDR3 is TGCGCCAGCAGTCAAACTAGCGGGAGGGATCGAGAGCAGTACTTC.

V and J are TRBV7-9 and TRBJ1-1; D is perhaps TRBD1 (5 bases). CDR3 length: 15 amino acids. Trimming removed 5 bases at V and 4 bases at J, with 17 bases between. Per the germline V gene, CDR1 is SEHNR and CDR2 is FQNEAQ (reference sequence). The chain's CDR3 is CASSLQYGQGTEAFF. The CDR3 nucleotides are TGTGCCAGCAGCCTCCAATATGGGCAGGGCACTGAAGCTTTCTTT.

The chain uses TRBV19 and TRBJ2-7; TRBD1 matches at 8 bases. V was pared by 5 bases and J by 3 bases, with 6 bases of the junction left unmatched. The CDR3 is 14 residues long. Germline values: CDR1 LNHDA, CDR2 SQIVND (reference sequence). This CDR3 reads CASSESGQGYEQYF. The CDR3 nucleotides are TGTGCCAGTAGTGAGTCCGGACAGGGCTACGAGCAGTACTTC.

The V and J genes are TRBV30 and TRBJ2-7, with 7 bases matching TRBD2. Looked up from germline, CDR1 is GTSNPN and CDR2 is SVGIG (reference sequence). V was pared by 0 bases and J by 7 bases, with 3 bases of the junction left unmatched. The CDR3 has 12 residues. The DNA of the CDR3 is TGTGCCTGGAGTGTGGGCGGGAGTGAGCAGTACTTC. It encodes CAWSVGGSEQYF.